One sample yielded the 15 T cell receptor beta chains listed below, sequenced in a study of T cells in localized non-small cell lung cancer. TCRdb's table, derived via immunoSEQ multiplex PCR, lists solely in-frame clones and lacks some. Among about 3,400 clones listed, 25% to 30% were seen once. This sample comprised lung tumor tissue, obtained before any cancer treatment. The receptors derive from a female donor at least 60 years old with stage I lung adenocarcinoma.

In its sample, this clone was seen a few times. The chain links TRBV11-3 to TRBJ2-7, with 9 bases matching TRBD1. The length of the CDR3 is 15 residues. V was pared by 1 base and J by 4 bases, with 5 bases of the junction left unmatched. Germline CDR1 SGHNT, CDR2 YENEEA. The CDR3 is CASSLVWTGVYEQYF. The CDR3 DNA reads as TGTGCCAGCAGCTTAGTTTGGACAGGGGTGTACGAGCAGTACTTC. Full variable domain (rest looked up from reference TRBV11-3 and TRBJ2-7): EAGVVQSPRYKIIEKKQPVAFWCNPISGHNTLYWYLQNLGQGPELLIRYENEEAVDDSQLPKDRFSAERLKGVDSTLKIQPAELGDSAVYLCASSLVWTGVYEQYFGPGTRLTVT.

This clone was seen only a few times. The V and J genes are TRBV6-8 and TRBJ1-4, with D unclear. This CDR3 has 14 amino acids. Germline V gene lookup returns CDR1 MNHGY and CDR2 SAAAGT. V was clipped by 8 bases and J by 2 bases, with 12 bases between them. The CDR3 coding sequence is TGTGCCAGCCGCCAGGTTCGGACTAATGAAAAACTGTTTTTT. This encodes CASRQVRTNEKLFF.

This clone turned up a few times. One end of the junction does not line up with germline, which may come from a read error. The rearrangement uses TRBV6-1 and TRBJ1-1; D may be TRBD1 (6 bases). Germline lookup yields CDR1 MNHNS and CDR2 SASEGT. The CDR3 is 14 residues long. DNA of the CDR3: TGTGCCAGCAGCGAAGAGGGGGGAGGGACTGAAGCTTTCTTT. This sequence encodes CASSEEGGGTEAFF.

This clone is labeled as medium-sized. V is TRBV6-8 and J is TRBJ1-2; weak D call: TRBD1 (6 bases). Trimming pared 2 bases from V and 2 bases from J, leaving 6 bases between. Germline CDR1 reads MNHGY; CDR2 reads SAAAGT. This CDR3 contains 13 residues. Here the CDR3 reads CASSYDRNYGYTF. CDR3 in DNA: TGTGCCAGCAGTTACGACAGGAACTATGGCTACACCTTC.

This clone was detected once. The chain joins TRBV29-1 to TRBJ2-1, with 8 bases matching TRBD2. CDR3 size: 14 residues. V dropped 7 bases and J dropped 0; count of bases not matched to a gene: 5. Germline V CDR1 and CDR2: SQVTM, ANQGSEA. The CDR3 protein is CSGSGGNSYNEQFF. The DNA for the CDR3 is TGCAGCGGGAGCGGGGGTAACTCCTACAATGAGCAGTTCTTC.

This clone is a singleton in its sample. The CDR3 loop reads CASSYEGGGAFF. The CDR3 bases are TGTGCCAGCAGTTATGAGGGGGGAGGGGCTTTCTTT. J is TRBJ1-1 and V is TRBV28, with a possible D match to TRBD1 (6 bases). CDR3 length: 12 residues. Germline V gene lookup returns CDR1 MDHEN and CDR2 SYDVKM. V lost 4 bases and J 11 bases, leaving 14 bases between the germline ends.

This clone was counted ten times or more. The CDR3 DNA reads TGTGCCAGCAGCTTTACCGGGACAGCGAATAGCTATGGCTACACCTTC. Residues: CASSFTGTANSYGYTF. The chain employs TRBV11-3 and TRBJ1-2; 7 bases agree with TRBD1. The CDR3 spans 16 residues. V was clipped by 3 bases and J by 4 bases; unmatched bases: 11. Germline V gene lookup returns CDR1 SGHNT and CDR2 YENEEA.

Only a few counts were recorded for this clone. The V call is TRBV6-8, the J call TRBJ1-2, with D perhaps matching TRBD1 (6 bases). The length of the CDR3 is 12 residues. Germline loops: CDR1 MNHGY, CDR2 SAAAGT. The V end lost 10 bases, the J end lost 4 bases, and 13 bases lay between the germline ends. The CDR3 DNA is TGTGCCACTGGGGGGCCTTTCTATGGCTACACCTTC. Protein product: CATGGPFYGYTF.

CDR3 sequence (DNA): TGTGCCATCAGCCGCGACAGGGGGGACACTGAAGCTTTCTTT. Its protein product is CAISRDRGDTEAFF. The rearrangement joins TRBV6-8 to TRBJ1-1; 9 bases line up with TRBD1. V was pared by 10 bases and J by 3 bases, with 9 bases of the junction left unmatched. The germline V gene encodes CDR1 MNHGY and CDR2 SAAAGT. The CDR3 length is 14 residues.

This clone appeared once. The chain uses TRBV14 and TRBJ2-5, with a possible D match to TRBD2 (6 bases). V lost 3 bases and J 1 base, leaving 21 bases between the germline ends. The CDR3 loop spans 18 amino acids. Germline assignment: CDR1 SGHDN and CDR2 FVKESK. The CDR3 loop is CASSQRLAGIPFQETQYF. The DNA for the CDR3 is TGTGCCAGCAGCCAGAGACTTGCGGGGATCCCATTCCAAGAGACCCAGTACTTC.

About this clone: Since a much larger clone is just one base distant, this may be a read error. This chain links TRBV19 with TRBJ1-1; 12 bases fit TRBD1. The ends lost 7 bases at V and 4 bases at J; junction bases unmatched: 4. Germline CDR1 is LNHDA and CDR2 is SQIVND (reference sequence). CDR3 length: 14 residues. DNA for the CDR3: TGTGCCAGTAACCCGGGACAGGGGGCCACTGAAGCTTTCTTT. It encodes CASNPGQGATEAFF.

This chain joins TRBV18 and TRBJ1-3; D gene uncertain. This CDR3 is 14 amino acids long. Deletions cut 0 bases from V and 4 bases from J, with 7 bases between. From germline, CDR1 is KGHSH and CDR2 LQKENI. CDR3 in amino acids: CASSPPMGGNTIYF. Here the CDR3 DNA reads TGTGCCAGCTCACCACCAATGGGAGGAAACACCATATATTTT.

This chain links TRBV19 with TRBJ1-5; a weak D match, TRBD1 (5 bases). V was cut by 8 bases and J by 2 bases, with 10 bases left in between. The CDR3 has 13 residues. Germline CDR1 reads LNHDA; CDR2 reads SQIVND (reference sequence). The CDR3 nucleotides read TGTGCCAGTCGAGGACACCGCAATCAGCCCCAGCATTTT. Its translation: CASRGHRNQPQHF.

V and J are TRBV18 and TRBJ1-2, with a tentative D call TRBD1 (5 bases). The germline V and J ends were trimmed by 3 bases and 3 bases, with 8 bases remaining between them. This CDR3 region has 13 residues. Germline CDR1 KGHSH, CDR2 LQKENI. This CDR3 is CASSPQGDYGYTF. The DNA of the CDR3 is TGTGCCAGCTCACCTCAGGGTGACTATGGCTACACCTTC.

This clone has a handful of counts. This sequence joins TRBV15 and TRBJ1-1; D gene ambiguous. CDR3 size: 16 residues. V was trimmed by 3 bases and J by 0 bases, leaving 14 bases between them. Germline lookup yields CDR1 LNHNV and CDR2 YYDKDF (reference sequence). CDR3 sequence (DNA): TGTGCCACCAGCAGCCTCAGAGAGTCCGTGAACACTGAAGCTTTCTTT. It is translated as CATSSLRESVNTEAFF.